This TCR beta chain is drawn from a study of control samples from healthy donors and cancer patients. This CDR3 spans 18 amino acids. The ends were cut back, 0 bases at V and 1 base at J, with 18 bases in the middle. Germline V gene data show CDR1 as SGHAT and CDR2 as FQNNGV. Some clones are missing from TCRdb's copy, which holds only in-frame ones; the method was immunoSEQ multiplex PCR. The table shows about 95,000 clones, with just under 85% occurring only once. This receptor was obtained from a man between 25 and 39 years old in good health. This chain connects TRBV11-2 to TRBJ1-2; D gene ambiguous. The material sequenced was blood. CDR3 DNA: TGTGCCAGCAGCTTAGATTGGCCAGGCACCGACCATAACTATGGCTACACCTTC. It encodes CASSLDWPGTDHNYGYTF.